One and the same sample provided the 22 T cell receptor beta chains below, sequenced in a study of OX40 agonist ivuxolimab in advanced cancers. Profiled with immunoSEQ multiplex PCR; TCRdb holds only in-frame clones, not every one. Of fewer than 75,000 clones detected, roughly nine tenths appear once; the ten largest clones hold about 0.82%. The source material was CD4+ or CD8+ T cells sorted from blood, sampled in a trial of the OX40 agonist ivuxolimab. The receptors originated from an adult with an advanced solid tumor such as melanoma, head and neck, liver or kidney cancer.

The chain has TRBV7-2 and TRBJ1-6; TRBD1 aligns across 10 bases. J lost 10 bases, V lost 5 bases, and 8 bases had no gene match. The germline V gene has CDR1 SGHTA and CDR2 FQGNSA. The CDR3 totals 15 residues. Written as DNA, the CDR3 is TGTGCCAGCAGCCAAGGGGGACAGGGGTGGTCACCCCTCCACTTT. Protein product: CASSQGGQGWSPLHF.

The gene calls are TRBV4-1 and TRBJ1-2, with 9 bases identical to TRBD1. V dropped 4 bases and J dropped 5; count of bases not matched to a gene: 11. Germline CDR1 MGHRA, CDR2 YSYEKL. The CDR3 has 16 amino acids. DNA of the CDR3: TGCGCCAGCAGCCCTGATACACAGGGGGCGCGTTATGGCTACACCTTC. It specifies CASSPDTQGARYGYTF.

The table lists this clone with a few counts. The rearrangement uses TRBV7-3 and TRBJ2-1; the D gene could be TRBD1 or TRBD2 (6 bases each). Germline values: CDR1 SGHTA, CDR2 FQGTGA. This CDR3 is 15 amino acids long. V was cut by 5 bases and J by 2 bases, with 13 bases left in between. CDR3 sequence: CASSGGGLAYNEQFF. Written as DNA, the CDR3 is TGTGCCAGCAGCGGAGGGGGGTTGGCCTACAATGAGCAGTTCTTC.

The chain is built from TRBV7-8 and TRBJ2-7; TRBD2 matches 9 bases. V was clipped by 4 bases and J by 2 bases; unmatched bases: 6. This CDR3 has 15 residues. The germline V gene has CDR1 SGHVS and CDR2 FQNEAQ. The CDR3 bases are TGTGCCAGCAGCTGGGGGGCTAGCGGGACCTACGAGCAGTACTTC. Translated, it gives CASSWGASGTYEQYF.

The gene calls are TRBV30 and TRBJ1-4, with D unclear. The CDR3 consists of 15 residues. Germline V CDR1 and CDR2: GTSNPN, SVGIG (reference sequence). V was clipped by 2 bases and J by 3 bases, with 13 bases between them. The CDR3 spells CAWSNSGMPNEKLFF. In DNA form, the CDR3 reads TGTGCCTGGAGTAATTCGGGGATGCCTAATGAAAAACTGTTTTTT.

V is TRBV5-4 and J is TRBJ2-3, with 11 bases matching TRBD2. The CDR3 is 15 residues long. V dropped 2 bases and J dropped 4; count of bases not matched to a gene: 3. Germline CDR1 SGHNT, CDR2 YYREEE (reference sequence). In DNA, the CDR3 is TGTGCCAGCAGCTTTAGCGGGAGGGCCGCAGATACGCAGTATTTT. It specifies CASSFSGRAADTQYF.

This chain connects TRBV11-3 to TRBJ2-5; possibly TRBD1 or TRBD2 for D (6 bases each). The last part of the DNA fits TRBJ2-7 better; the J call may be wrong. Germline assignment: CDR1 SGHNT and CDR2 YENEEA. The CDR3 runs to 16 residues. CDR3 nucleotides: TGTGCCAGCAGCTTAGATCTAGGAGGGGGACTCGACGAGCAGTACTTC. This codes for CASSLDLGGGLDEQYF.

The chain uses TRBV15 and TRBJ2-5; D call uncertain. Germline CDR1 and CDR2: LNHNV and YYDKDF (reference sequence). This CDR3 has 14 residues. V was clipped by 0 bases and J by 5 bases, with 10 bases between them. CDR3 DNA sequence: TGTGCCACCAGCAGAGATCTCTGGGCGGAGACCCAGTACTTC. This encodes CATSRDLWAETQYF.

CDR3 nucleotide sequence: TGCAGCGTGATTTCTAACTATGGCTACACCTTC. It specifies CSVISNYGYTF. The chain employs TRBV29-1 and TRBJ1-2; D is ambiguous. The germline V and J ends were trimmed by 6 bases and 0 bases, with 5 bases remaining between them. This CDR3 spans 11 amino acids. Germline loops: CDR1 SQVTM, CDR2 ANQGSEA.

The V call is TRBV11-2, the J call TRBJ1-2, with 9 bases matching TRBD1. CDR1 SGHAT and CDR2 FQNNGV come from the germline V gene. Germline trimming cut 1 base from V and 7 bases from J; bases unmatched to any gene: 4. The CDR3 loop spans 14 amino acids. The CDR3 region has the DNA TGTGCCAGCAGCTTAGGGACAGGGGCAAGTGGCTACACCTTC. It translates to CASSLGTGASGYTF.

This chain uses TRBV6-6 with TRBJ1-4; D call uncertain. Germline V gives CDR1 MNHNY, CDR2 SVGAGI (reference sequence). Trimming cost V 4 bases and J 8 bases, with 8 bases left between them. The CDR3 runs 12 residues. CDR3 sequence (DNA): TGTGCCAGCAGTTCCCGGGGAGAAAAACTGTTTTTT. Translated, it gives CASSSRGEKLFF.

This clone occurred once. The germline gene is not matched at one end of the junction; a read error may be the cause. This sequence joins TRBV5-1 and TRBJ2-3; 8 bases align to TRBD1. CDR1 SGHRS and CDR2 YFSETQ come from the germline V gene. This CDR3 has 15 residues. The CDR3 DNA reads as TGCGCCAGCCGCTTCCGGGACAGGAGCACAGATACGCAGTATTTT. Its translation is CASRFRDRSTDTQYF.

J is TRBJ2-1 and V is TRBV9; 9 bases match TRBD1. The germline CDR1 and CDR2 sequences are SGDLS and YYNGEE. The CDR3 has 15 residues. With 5 bases clipped from V and 2 bases from J, the junction kept 5 bases outside the gene matches. DNA for the CDR3: TGTGCCAGCAGTGAAGGACAGGGGACCTACAATGAGCAGTTCTTC. It encodes CASSEGQGTYNEQFF.

The gene calls are TRBV6-5 and TRBJ1-2; D unclear. Germline CDR1 reads MNHEY; CDR2 reads SVGAGI. The CDR3 is 11 residues long. V lost 4 bases and J 5 bases, leaving 5 bases between the germline ends. The chain's CDR3 is CASSSGYGYTF. The DNA of the CDR3 is TGTGCCAGCAGTTCGGGATATGGCTACACCTTC.

This rearrangement joins TRBV5-1 to TRBJ1-1; D is undetermined. CDR3 length equals 13 residues. Germline CDR1 is SGHRS and CDR2 is YFSETQ. V dropped 4 bases and J dropped 1 base, with 8 bases sitting between them. The CDR3, as DNA: TGCGCCAGCAGCCCCGGGCCGAACACTGAAGCTTTCTTT. Translation: CASSPGPNTEAFF.

The chain employs TRBV11-2 and TRBJ2-2, with D maybe TRBD1 (6 bases). The CDR3 sequence is 17 residues long. The germline V gene has CDR1 SGHAT and CDR2 FQNNGV. Trimming removed 4 bases at V and 6 bases at J, with 21 bases between. CDR3 amino acids: CASSSGNRERRSGELFF. The CDR3 nucleotides read TGTGCCAGCAGCTCTGGAAACAGGGAGAGGAGGTCCGGGGAGCTGTTTTTT.

The rearrangement links TRBV7-2 to TRBJ2-7; D is ambiguous. Trimming removed 3 bases from V and 1 base from J, with 7 bases in between. CDR3 size: 13 residues. CDR1 SGHTA and CDR2 FQGNSA come from the germline V gene. Here the CDR3 reads CASSFYRSYEQYF. DNA for the CDR3: TGTGCCAGCAGCTTTTACAGATCCTACGAGCAGTACTTC. Supplemented by reference TRBV7-2 and TRBJ2-7, the full variable domain reads GAGVSQSPSNKVTEKGKDVELRCDPISGHTALYWYRQSLGQGLEFLIYFQGNSAPDKSGLPSDRFSAERTGGSVSTLTIQRTQQEDSAVYLCASSFYRSYEQYFGPGTRLTVT.

With regard to this clone: At one end the junction does not follow the germline gene, possibly because of a read error. This sequence joins TRBV7-7 and TRBJ2-2, with 9 bases identical to TRBD2. This CDR3 region has 15 residues. CDR1 is SSHAT and CDR2 is FNYEAQ in the germline V gene (reference sequence). CDR3 coding DNA: TGTGCTAGCAGCTTTAGCGGGGGTCCCACCGGGGAGCTGTTTTTT. Protein product: CASSFSGGPTGELFF. The full variable domain, rest sourced from reference TRBV7-7 and TRBJ2-2, is GAGVSQSPRYKVTKRGQDVTLRCDPISSHATLYWYQQALGQGPEFLTYFNYEAQPDKSGLPSDRFSAERPEGSISTLTIQRTEQRDSAMYRCASSFSGGPTGELFFGEGSRLTVL.

This chain connects TRBV19 to TRBJ2-5, with 8 bases that match TRBD1. With 8 bases clipped from V and 2 bases from J, the junction kept 1 base outside the gene matches. CDR1 LNHDA and CDR2 SQIVND come from the germline V gene (reference sequence). This CDR3 is built from 12 residues. The CDR3, as DNA: TGTGCCAGTGGACAGGGTCAAGAGACCCAGTACTTC. Protein sequence: CASGQGQETQYF.

V is TRBV6-1 and J is TRBJ1-2; D not resolved. Deletions cut 0 bases from V and 8 bases from J, with 13 bases between. Germline V gene lookup returns CDR1 MNHNS and CDR2 SASEGT. This CDR3 comprises 14 residues. The CDR3: CASSEAPVLGGYTF. The CDR3 DNA reads as TGTGCCAGCAGTGAAGCGCCGGTGTTGGGGGGCTACACCTTC.

On this clone itself: The sample holds other DNA sequences that translate to the same CDR3. J is TRBJ1-5 and V is TRBV6-1; D not certain. Between the trimmed V and J ends, which lost 6 bases and 4 bases, there was a span of 10 bases. Germline CDR1 reads MNHNS; CDR2 reads SASEGT. The CDR3 loop spans 13 amino acids. In DNA, the CDR3 is TGTGCCAGCAGCGAATATTGGAATCAGCCCCAGCATTTT. Amino acids: CASSEYWNQPQHF.

The chain couples TRBV30 to TRBJ2-2; 8 bases map to TRBD1. The ends lost 2 bases at V and 4 bases at J; junction bases unmatched: 6. Germline V gene lookup returns CDR1 GTSNPN and CDR2 SVGIG (reference sequence). This CDR3 has 15 residues. DNA for the CDR3: TGTGCCTGGAGTCGACCGGACAGGGCCACCGGGGAGCTGTTTTTT. As protein: CAWSRPDRATGELFF.